The 27 T cell receptor beta chains given below trace back to one sample, sequenced in a study of T cell responses to AZD1222 COVID-19 vaccine. Only in-frame clones appear in the TCRdb table, and some are missing; sequencing was by immunoSEQ multiplex PCR. The sample holds more than 85,000 clones, roughly 88% seen once. The source material was peripheral blood, sampled on day 0 of MenACWY control vaccination. These receptor sequences come from an adult in good health.

The chain employs TRBV7-2 and TRBJ2-7, with 7 nucleotides matching TRBD2. Trimming removed 5 bases from V and 5 bases from J; junction bases left unmatched: 6. The CDR3 is 13 residues long. Germline V gives CDR1 SGHTA, CDR2 FQGNSA. CDR3 sequence reads: CASSRGVGHEQYF. The CDR3 DNA reads TGTGCCAGCAGCCGGGGGGTAGGGCACGAGCAGTACTTC. Together with reference TRBV7-2 and TRBJ2-7, the CDR3 gives the full variable domain: GAGVSQSPSNKVTEKGKDVELRCDPISGHTALYWYRQSLGQGLEFLIYFQGNSAPDKSGLPSDRFSAERTGGSVSTLTIQRTQQEDSAVYLCASSRGVGHEQYFGPGTRLTVT.

This sequence joins TRBV19 and TRBJ1-5; TRBD1 aligns across 9 bases. CDR3 length: 18 residues. The germline V gene encodes CDR1 LNHDA and CDR2 SQIVND (reference sequence). Trimming removed 4 bases from V and 4 bases from J; junction bases left unmatched: 14. The CDR3 DNA reads as TGTGCCAGTAGTAAACAGGGGGCGGTACGTACTACTAATCAGCCCCAGCATTTT. It specifies CASSKQGAVRTTNQPQHF.

The rearrangement uses TRBV9 and TRBJ2-3, with 7 nucleotides matching TRBD2. There are 13 residues in the CDR3. V shed 1 base, J shed 5 bases, and the junction held 1 base outside the gene matches. Germline V lookup: CDR1 SGDLS, CDR2 YYNGEE. CDR3 bases: TGTGCCAGCAGCGTAACTAGCGTAGATACGCAGTATTTT. Amino acid sequence: CASSVTSVDTQYF. Full variable domain (outside the CDR3, taken from reference TRBV9 and TRBJ2-3): DSGVTQTPKHLITATGQRVTLRCSPRSGDLSVYWYQQSLDQGLQFLIQYYNGEERAKGNILERFSAQQFPDLHSELNLSSLELGDSALYFCASSVTSVDTQYFGPGTRLTVL.

This rearrangement joins TRBV19 to TRBJ1-1; D call uncertain. V was clipped by 5 bases and J by 1 base, with 14 bases between them. Germline CDR1 LNHDA, CDR2 SQIVND (reference sequence). CDR3 length: 15 amino acids. The CDR3 coding sequence is TGTGCCAGTAGTCCCGAAGGTGTCGAGAACACTGAAGCTTTCTTT. Its protein product is CASSPEGVENTEAFF.

The chain couples TRBV7-2 to TRBJ2-1, with TRBD2 identical over 11 bases. Germline V gives CDR1 SGHTA, CDR2 FQGNSA. This CDR3 is built from 15 residues. J lost 4 bases, V lost 5 bases, and 4 bases had no gene match. In DNA, the CDR3 is TGTGCCAGCAGCCCGACTAGCGGGGATTACAATGAGCAGTTCTTC. It is translated as CASSPTSGDYNEQFF.

The chain is built from TRBV11-3 and TRBJ2-1, with 9 positions matching TRBD2. Germline V gene lookup returns CDR1 SGHNT and CDR2 YENEEA. J gave up 5 bases and V 4 bases, and 9 bases lay outside the gene matches. This CDR3 comprises 16 residues. The CDR3 loop reads CASSWAKRGADNEQFF. For the CDR3, the DNA is TGTGCCAGCAGCTGGGCCAAGCGGGGGGCTGACAATGAGCAGTTCTTC.

The chain uses TRBV9 and TRBJ1-1; 7 nucleotides agree with TRBD1. V lost 2 bases to trimming and J lost 0 bases; unmatched junction nucleotides: 4. CDR1 and CDR2 from the germline V gene are SGDLS and YYNGEE. The CDR3 has 15 amino acids. This CDR3 reads CASSVSGQLNTEAFF. The CDR3 nucleotides are TGTGCCAGCAGCGTGTCGGGACAGTTGAACACTGAAGCTTTCTTT.

The V and J genes are TRBV4-3 and TRBJ1-1, with D unclear. Germline-derived CDR1 and CDR2 are LGHNA and YSLEER. Trimming took 0 bases from V and 1 from J, leaving 6 bases between them. The CDR3 covers 14 residues. This chain's CDR3 is CASSQDSTNTEAFF. Here the CDR3 DNA reads TGCGCCAGCAGCCAAGATTCAACGAACACTGAAGCTTTCTTT.

This clone showed up just once. The chain employs TRBV27 and TRBJ1-5; D is undetermined. This CDR3 is 20 amino acids long. Germline V gene lookup returns CDR1 MNHEY and CDR2 SMNVEV (reference sequence). Trimming removed 3 bases at V and 2 bases at J, with 26 bases between. CDR3 sequence: CASSFKFYWPLSGRNQPQHF. The CDR3 DNA sequence: TGTGCCAGCAGTTTTAAGTTCTACTGGCCCCTATCCGGGCGCAATCAGCCCCAGCATTTT.

This chain connects TRBV7-6 to TRBJ2-3; 8 bases align to TRBD2. Germline V gene data show CDR1 as SGHVS and CDR2 as FNYEAQ. The V gene end was trimmed by 4 bases and the J gene end by 2 bases; junction bases not matched to a gene: 8. The CDR3 has 16 amino acids. The CDR3 is CASSSPRGGVTDTQYF. The CDR3 DNA reads as TGTGCCAGCAGCTCCCCTCGGGGGGGAGTCACAGATACGCAGTATTTT.

CDR3 bases: TGTGCCAGCAGCGTAGTAGGCGACAGTCTTCCCTATGGCTACACCTTC. It encodes CASSVVGDSLPYGYTF. This chain links TRBV9 with TRBJ1-2, with D possibly TRBD1 on 5 matching bases. The CDR3 extends over 16 amino acids. Germline CDR1 SGDLS, CDR2 YYNGEE. V lost 0 bases and J lost 4, with 16 bases in between. Supplemented by reference TRBV9 and TRBJ1-2, the full variable domain reads DSGVTQTPKHLITATGQRVTLRCSPRSGDLSVYWYQQSLDQGLQFLIQYYNGEERAKGNILERFSAQQFPDLHSELNLSSLELGDSALYFCASSVVGDSLPYGYTFGSGTRLTVV.

This clone was seen a few times. This sequence joins TRBV5-4 and TRBJ2-2; 7 bases agree with TRBD2. The CDR3 spans 15 residues. Trimming removed 3 bases from V and 5 bases from J; junction bases left unmatched: 7. Germline lookup yields CDR1 SGHNT and CDR2 YYREEE (reference sequence). The CDR3 region has the DNA TGTGCCAGCAGCTCAGATCTAGCGGTGACCGGGGAGCTGTTTTTT. Encoded protein: CASSSDLAVTGELFF.

This clone was counted only a few times. This chain links TRBV3-1 (or the pseudogene TRBV3-2) with TRBJ2-1; TRBD2 agrees at 7 bases. This CDR3 comprises 19 residues. Germline lookup yields CDR1 LGHDT and CDR2 YNNKEL (reference sequence). The junction had 11 bases not matched to a gene; V was cut back by 0 bases and J by 0 bases. CDR3 in amino acids: CASSQEGGLGPSSYNEQFF. The CDR3 nucleotides are TGTGCCAGCAGCCAAGAAGGTGGACTAGGCCCCAGCTCCTACAATGAGCAGTTCTTC.

The gene calls are TRBV29-1 and TRBJ2-1; 8 nucleotides agree with TRBD2. The CDR3 is made up of 15 amino acids. V trimming: 4 bases; J trimming: 10 bases; junction bases outside the gene matches: 15. Germline V gene lookup returns CDR1 SQVTM and CDR2 ANQGSEA. The CDR3 DNA follows: TGCAGCGTTGTGGGGGGAACTAGCGGCTATTCGGAGCAGTTCTTC. This translates into CSVVGGTSGYSEQFF.

V and J are TRBV28 and TRBJ1-4; D is unresolved. This CDR3 comprises 14 residues. Between the trimmed V and J ends, which lost 6 bases and 0 bases, there was a span of 8 bases. Germline V lookup: CDR1 MDHEN, CDR2 SYDVKM. CDR3 region: CASSNSATNEKLFF. CDR3 bases: TGTGCCAGCAGCAACAGTGCAACTAATGAAAAACTGTTTTTT.

This rearrangement joins TRBV18 to TRBJ2-1, with TRBD2 identical over 7 bases. The CDR3 has 13 residues. With 2 bases clipped from V and 10 bases from J, the junction kept 5 bases outside the gene matches. Germline V gene lookup returns CDR1 KGHSH and CDR2 LQKENI. The CDR3 spells CASSPGEGGEQFF. Written as DNA, the CDR3 is TGTGCCAGCTCACCAGGAGAGGGAGGGGAGCAGTTCTTC.

CDR3 loop: CASSPNEGAEAFF. Here the CDR3 DNA reads TGTGCCAGCAGTCCAAACGAAGGGGCTGAAGCTTTCTTT. The chain couples TRBV12-3 or TRBV12-4 to TRBJ1-1; D is perhaps TRBD1 (5 bases). Trimming cost V 5 bases and J 6 bases, with 13 bases left between them. The CDR3 consists of 13 residues.

This clone was seen just once. The chain is built from TRBV19 and TRBJ1-2; a weak D match, TRBD1 (6 bases). Per the germline V gene, CDR1 is LNHDA and CDR2 is SQIVND (reference sequence). V lost 6 bases to trimming and J lost 0 bases, with 17 bases between them. There are 16 residues in the CDR3. The CDR3 reads CASSRRDTSTNYGYTF. For the CDR3, the DNA is TGTGCCAGTAGCCGGCGGGACACCTCCACTAACTATGGCTACACCTTC.

This rearrangement joins TRBV18 to TRBJ1-5, with a tentative D call TRBD1 (6 bases). Germline CDR1 is KGHSH and CDR2 is LQKENI. The CDR3 consists of 14 residues. V lost 3 bases and J lost 9, with 15 bases in between. CDR3 protein: CASSPDSPGSPQHF. The CDR3, as DNA: TGTGCCAGCTCACCGGACAGTCCAGGATCGCCCCAGCATTTT. The full variable domain, with the rest looked up from reference TRBV18 and TRBJ1-5, is NAGVMQNPRHLVRRRGQEARLRCSPMKGHSHVYWYRQLPEEGLKFMVYLQKENIIDESGMPKERFSAEFPKEGPSILRIQQVVRGDSAAYFCASSPDSPGSPQHFGDGTRLSIL.

This clone was recorded once. The gene calls are TRBV7-9 and TRBJ1-4; no firm D call. CDR1 is SEHNR and CDR2 is FQNEAQ in the germline V gene (reference sequence). V lost 4 bases, J lost 10 bases, and 13 bases lay in between. CDR3 size: 13 residues. This CDR3 is CASSSLRLPKLFF. CDR3 in DNA: TGTGCCAGCAGCTCTCTCAGGCTGCCAAAACTGTTTTTT.

V and J are TRBV7-3 and TRBJ2-2; D is possibly TRBD2 (5 bases). This CDR3 is 14 amino acids long. CDR1 and CDR2 from the germline V gene are SGHTA and FQGTGA. Trimming cost V 0 bases and J 6 bases, with 8 bases left between them. The chain's CDR3 is CASSLTLAPGELFF. As DNA, the CDR3 is TGTGCCAGCAGCTTAACGTTAGCGCCCGGGGAGCTGTTTTTT. Full variable domain (remainder filled in from reference TRBV7-3 and TRBJ2-2): GAGVSQTPSNKVTEKGKYVELRCDPISGHTALYWYRQSLGQGPEFLIYFQGTGAADDSGLPNDRFFAVRPEGSVSTLKIQRTERGDSAVYLCASSLTLAPGELFFGEGSRLTVL.

The V call is TRBV9, the J call TRBJ1-1; possibly TRBD1 for D (5 bases). V lost 4 bases to trimming and J lost 1 base, with 14 bases between them. Germline lookup yields CDR1 SGDLS and CDR2 YYNGEE. The CDR3 sequence is 15 residues long. CDR3: CASSPRAGSNTEAFF. The CDR3 DNA sequence: TGTGCCAGCAGCCCCCGGGCAGGGTCGAACACTGAAGCTTTCTTT.

This chain uses TRBV28 with TRBJ2-1, with D uncertain. Germline V gene data show CDR1 as MDHEN and CDR2 as SYDVKM. This CDR3 contains 12 residues. Trimming stripped 3 bases from V and 12 bases from J, with 12 bases between. CDR3 bases: TGTGCCAGCAGTTTCTTCGCGGTAGGGCAGTTCTTC. The encoded protein is CASSFFAVGQFF. The whole variable domain, remainder taken from reference TRBV28 and TRBJ2-1, is DVKVTQSSRYLVKRTGEKVFLECVQDMDHENMFWYRQDPGLGLRLIYFSYDVKMKEKGDIPEGYSVSREKKERFSLILESASTNQTSMYLCASSFFAVGQFFGPGTRLTVL.

This sequence joins TRBV27 and TRBJ2-1; 11 nucleotides align to TRBD2. Looked up from germline, CDR1 is MNHEY and CDR2 is SMNVEV (reference sequence). The CDR3 consists of 13 residues. The trim removed 9 bases at V and 12 bases at J, leaving 10 bases unmatched. The CDR3 DNA reads TGTGCCAGTGGGACTAGCGGAGGAATGAGGCAGTTCTTC. It encodes CASGTSGGMRQFF.

The V call is TRBV5-1, the J call TRBJ1-2; D gene uncertain. CDR3 length: 16 amino acids. Deletions cut 4 bases from V and 0 bases from J, with 16 bases between. Germline assignment: CDR1 SGHRS and CDR2 YFSETQ. CDR3 DNA sequence: TGCGCCAGCAGCCCGCTTGCTGAGATCACTAACTATGGCTACACCTTC. Its translation is CASSPLAEITNYGYTF.

As concerns this clone: Additional DNA sequences in this sample encode the identical CDR3. The chain links TRBV18 to TRBJ2-7; D may be TRBD1 or TRBD2 (5 bases each). CDR3 length: 13 residues. V was shortened by 3 bases and J by 4 bases, with 10 bases between the two germline ends. CDR1 KGHSH and CDR2 LQKENI come from the germline V gene. CDR3 region: CASSPGDGYEQYF. In nucleotides, the CDR3 is TGTGCCAGCTCACCGGGGGACGGGTACGAGCAGTACTTC.

The rearrangement links TRBV7-9 to TRBJ2-7; D perhaps matches TRBD1 (6 bases). The germline V gene encodes CDR1 SEHNR and CDR2 FQNEAQ (reference sequence). The CDR3 covers 13 residues. The V end was cut by 6 bases, the J end by 3 bases, with 12 bases between. The DNA of the CDR3 is TGTGCCAGCAGTCTTGGGGGCAACTACGAGCAGTACTTC. It translates to CASSLGGNYEQYF.